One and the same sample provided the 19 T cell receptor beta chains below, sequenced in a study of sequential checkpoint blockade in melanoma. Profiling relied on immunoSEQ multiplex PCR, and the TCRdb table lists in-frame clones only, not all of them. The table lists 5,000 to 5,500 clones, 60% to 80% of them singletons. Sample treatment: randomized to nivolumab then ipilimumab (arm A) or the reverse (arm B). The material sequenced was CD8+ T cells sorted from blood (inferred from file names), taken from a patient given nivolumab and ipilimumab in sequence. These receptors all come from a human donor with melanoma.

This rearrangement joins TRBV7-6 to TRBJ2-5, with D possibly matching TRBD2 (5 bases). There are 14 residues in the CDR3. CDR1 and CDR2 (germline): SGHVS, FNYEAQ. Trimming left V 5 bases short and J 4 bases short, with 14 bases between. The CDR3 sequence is CASSPRRGSETQYF. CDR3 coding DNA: TGTGCCAGCAGCCCCAGACGGGGTTCAGAGACCCAGTACTTC.

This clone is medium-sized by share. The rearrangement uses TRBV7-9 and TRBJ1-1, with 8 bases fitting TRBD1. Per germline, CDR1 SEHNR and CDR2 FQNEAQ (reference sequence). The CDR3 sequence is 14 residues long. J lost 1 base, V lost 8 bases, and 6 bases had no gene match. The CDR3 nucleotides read TGTGCCAGCGGACCCGGGACAGGGAACACTGAAGCTTTCTTT. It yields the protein CASGPGTGNTEAFF.

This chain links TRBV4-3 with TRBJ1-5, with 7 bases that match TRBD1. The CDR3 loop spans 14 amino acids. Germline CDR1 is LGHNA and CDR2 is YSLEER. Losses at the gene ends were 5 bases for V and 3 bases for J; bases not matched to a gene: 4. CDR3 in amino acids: CASSKTGFNQPQHF. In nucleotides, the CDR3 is TGCGCCAGCAGCAAGACAGGGTTCAATCAGCCCCAGCATTTT.

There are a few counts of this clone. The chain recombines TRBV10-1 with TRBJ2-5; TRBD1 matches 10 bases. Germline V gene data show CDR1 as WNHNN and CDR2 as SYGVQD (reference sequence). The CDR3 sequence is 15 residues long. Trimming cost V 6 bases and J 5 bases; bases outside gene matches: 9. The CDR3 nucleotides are TGCGCCAGCAGCGATGACAGGGGGCGCGAGGAGACCCAGTACTTC. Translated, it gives CASSDDRGREETQYF.

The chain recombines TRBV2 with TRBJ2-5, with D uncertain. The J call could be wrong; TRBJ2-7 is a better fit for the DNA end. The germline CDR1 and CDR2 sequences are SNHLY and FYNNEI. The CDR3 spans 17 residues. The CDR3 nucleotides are TGTGCCAGCAGTGGAACCCGGGTGCTTAAAAACTTCTACGAGCAGTACTTC. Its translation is CASSGTRVLKNFYEQYF.

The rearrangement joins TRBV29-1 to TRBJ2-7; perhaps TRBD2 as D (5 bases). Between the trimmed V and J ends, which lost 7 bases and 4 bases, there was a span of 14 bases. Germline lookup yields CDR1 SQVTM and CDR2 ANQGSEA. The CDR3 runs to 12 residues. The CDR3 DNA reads TGCAGCGCCGCTTGGGGAGAGTACGAGCAGTACTTC. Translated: CSAAWGEYEQYF.

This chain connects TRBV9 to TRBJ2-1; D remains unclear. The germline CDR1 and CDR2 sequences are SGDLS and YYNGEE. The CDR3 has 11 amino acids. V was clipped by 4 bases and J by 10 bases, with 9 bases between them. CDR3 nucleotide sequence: TGTGCCAGCAGCCTAGGAGAGGAGCAGTTCTTC. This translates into CASSLGEEQFF.

The CDR3 sequence is CSVEDLGRAVGYTF. The CDR3 bases are TGCAGCGTTGAAGATCTCGGCAGGGCGGTGGGCTACACCTTC. The rearrangement uses TRBV29-1 and TRBJ1-2, with D perhaps matching TRBD1 (5 bases). Germline V CDR1 and CDR2: SQVTM, ANQGSEA. CDR3 length: 14 amino acids. Trimming took off 0 bases at V and 8 bases at J, with 16 bases between the two ends.

The CDR3 sequence is CAIQGARPAQYF. CDR3 sequence (DNA): TGTGCCATACAGGGGGCTCGGCCAGCGCAGTATTTT. The V call is TRBV28, the J call TRBJ2-3, with 9 bases matching TRBD1. The ends lost 10 bases at V and 10 bases at J; junction bases unmatched: 9. The CDR3 runs 12 residues. Germline CDR1 and CDR2: MDHEN and SYDVKM.

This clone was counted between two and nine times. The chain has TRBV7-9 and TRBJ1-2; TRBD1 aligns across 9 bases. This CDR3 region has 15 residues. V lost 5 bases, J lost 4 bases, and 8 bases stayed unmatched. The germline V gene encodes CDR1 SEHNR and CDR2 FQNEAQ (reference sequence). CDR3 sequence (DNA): TGTGCCAGCAGCATCGGACAGGGGCTTGGCTATGGCTACACCTTC. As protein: CASSIGQGLGYGYTF.

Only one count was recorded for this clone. In DNA form, the CDR3 reads TGTGCCAGCAGTTTTAGTGGCAATGAGCAGTTCTTC. Amino acids: CASSFSGNEQFF. The V call is TRBV28, the J call TRBJ2-1; D not certain. V lost 3 bases to trimming and J lost 6 bases, with 6 bases between them. CDR1 MDHEN and CDR2 SYDVKM come from the germline V gene. This CDR3 has 12 residues.

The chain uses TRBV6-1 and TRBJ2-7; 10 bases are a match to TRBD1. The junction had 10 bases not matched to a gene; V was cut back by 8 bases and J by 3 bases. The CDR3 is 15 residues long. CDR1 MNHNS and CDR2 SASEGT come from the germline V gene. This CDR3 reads CASPGQGGFGYEQYF. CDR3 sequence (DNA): TGTGCCAGCCCCGGACAGGGGGGATTCGGCTACGAGCAGTACTTC.

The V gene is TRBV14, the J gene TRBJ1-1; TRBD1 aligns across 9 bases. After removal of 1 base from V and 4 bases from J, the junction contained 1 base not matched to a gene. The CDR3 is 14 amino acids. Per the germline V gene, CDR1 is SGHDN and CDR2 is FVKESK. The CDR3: CASSQGQGGTEAFF. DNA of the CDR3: TGTGCCAGCAGCCAAGGACAGGGGGGCACTGAAGCTTTCTTT.

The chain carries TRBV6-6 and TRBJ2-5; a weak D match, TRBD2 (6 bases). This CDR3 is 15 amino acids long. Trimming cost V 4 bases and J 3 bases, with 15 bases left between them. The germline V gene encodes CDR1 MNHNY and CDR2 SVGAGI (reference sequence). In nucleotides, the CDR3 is TGTGCCAGCAGTTTCGAACGGGGGTACGAAGAGACCCAGTACTTC. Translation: CASSFERGYEETQYF.

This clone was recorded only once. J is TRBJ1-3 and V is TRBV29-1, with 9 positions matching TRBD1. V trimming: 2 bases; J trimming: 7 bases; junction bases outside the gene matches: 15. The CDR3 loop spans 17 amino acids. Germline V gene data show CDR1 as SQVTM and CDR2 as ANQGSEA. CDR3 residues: CSVETLAGTGTYNTIYF. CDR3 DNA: TGCAGCGTTGAAACCCTAGCCGGGACAGGGACGTACAACACCATATATTTT.

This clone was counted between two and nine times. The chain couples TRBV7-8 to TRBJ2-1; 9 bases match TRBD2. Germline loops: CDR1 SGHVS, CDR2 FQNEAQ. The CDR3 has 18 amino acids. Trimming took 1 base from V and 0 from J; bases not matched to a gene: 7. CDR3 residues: CASSLVFGSGGSYNEQFF. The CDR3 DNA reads TGTGCCAGCAGCTTAGTTTTTGGTAGCGGGGGCTCCTACAATGAGCAGTTCTTC.

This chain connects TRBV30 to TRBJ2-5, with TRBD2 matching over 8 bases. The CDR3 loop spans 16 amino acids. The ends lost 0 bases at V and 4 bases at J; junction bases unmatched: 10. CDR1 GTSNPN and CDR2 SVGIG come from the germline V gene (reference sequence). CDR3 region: CAWSVGTGGPGETQYF. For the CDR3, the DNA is TGTGCCTGGAGTGTGGGGACGGGGGGGCCGGGAGAGACCCAGTACTTC.

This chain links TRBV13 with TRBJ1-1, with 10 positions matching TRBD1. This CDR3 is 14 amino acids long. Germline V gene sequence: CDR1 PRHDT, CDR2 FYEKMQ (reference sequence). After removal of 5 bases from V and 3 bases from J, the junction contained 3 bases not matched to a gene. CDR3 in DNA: TGTGCCAGCAGCAGGACAGGGGGAGACACTGAAGCTTTCTTT. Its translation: CASSRTGGDTEAFF. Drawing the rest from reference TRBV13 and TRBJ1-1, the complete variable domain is AAGVIQSPRHLIKEKRETATLKCYPIPRHDTVYWYQQGPGQDPQFLISFYEKMQSDKGSIPDRFSAQQFSDYHSELNMSSLELGDSALYFCASSRTGGDTEAFFGQGTRLTVV.

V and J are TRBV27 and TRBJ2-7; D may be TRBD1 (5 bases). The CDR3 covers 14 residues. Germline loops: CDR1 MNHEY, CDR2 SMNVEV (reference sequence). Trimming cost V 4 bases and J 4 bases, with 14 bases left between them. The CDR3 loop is CASSSRSGFYEQYF. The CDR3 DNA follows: TGTGCCAGCAGTTCCAGATCAGGGTTTTACGAGCAGTACTTC.